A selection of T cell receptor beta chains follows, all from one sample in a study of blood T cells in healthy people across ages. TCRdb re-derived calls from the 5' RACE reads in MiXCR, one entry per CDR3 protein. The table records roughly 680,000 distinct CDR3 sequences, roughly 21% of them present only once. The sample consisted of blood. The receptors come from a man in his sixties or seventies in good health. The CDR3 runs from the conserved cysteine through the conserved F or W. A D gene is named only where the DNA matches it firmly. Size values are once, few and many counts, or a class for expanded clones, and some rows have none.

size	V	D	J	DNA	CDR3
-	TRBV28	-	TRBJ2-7	TGTGCCACCCACGCCCAGGGTAGCAGCTACGAGCAGTACTTC	CATHAQGSSYEQYF
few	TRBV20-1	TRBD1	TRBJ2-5	TGCAGTGCTCGACAGGGAGAAGAGCAGTACTTC	CSARQGEEQYF
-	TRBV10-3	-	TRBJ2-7	TGTGCCATCCGGGGTTCCACCACCTACGAGCAGTACTTC	CAIRGSTTYEQYF
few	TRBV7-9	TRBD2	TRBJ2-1	TGTGCCAGCAGCTTAGAGGGAGGGCCCGTTGAGCAGTTCTTC	CASSLEGGPVEQFF
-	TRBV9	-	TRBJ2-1	TGTGCCAGCAGCGTAGCGGCAGGGAGCTCCTACAATGAGCAGTTCTTC	CASSVAAGSSYNEQFF
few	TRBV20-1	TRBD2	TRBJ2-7	TGCAGTGTTCCCGCACTAGCGGGAGATGTGTACTTC	CSVPALAGDVYF
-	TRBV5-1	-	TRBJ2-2	TGCGCCAGCACCCTCCTCCCCGGGGAGCTGTTTTTT	CASTLLPGELFF
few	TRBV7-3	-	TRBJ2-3	TGTGCCAGCAGCTTAAATGGACAGTTCCCAGATACGCAGTATTTT	CASSLNGQFPDTQYF
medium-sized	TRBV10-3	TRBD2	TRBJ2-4	TGTGCCATCAGTTCGGCGGGAGTGACCAAAAACATTCAGTACTTC	CAISSAGVTKNIQYF
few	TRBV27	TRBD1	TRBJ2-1	TGCACCAGCAGTTTATCGGTCGGGACAGGGATGGGGAATGAGCAGTTCTTC	CTSSLSVGTGMGNEQFF